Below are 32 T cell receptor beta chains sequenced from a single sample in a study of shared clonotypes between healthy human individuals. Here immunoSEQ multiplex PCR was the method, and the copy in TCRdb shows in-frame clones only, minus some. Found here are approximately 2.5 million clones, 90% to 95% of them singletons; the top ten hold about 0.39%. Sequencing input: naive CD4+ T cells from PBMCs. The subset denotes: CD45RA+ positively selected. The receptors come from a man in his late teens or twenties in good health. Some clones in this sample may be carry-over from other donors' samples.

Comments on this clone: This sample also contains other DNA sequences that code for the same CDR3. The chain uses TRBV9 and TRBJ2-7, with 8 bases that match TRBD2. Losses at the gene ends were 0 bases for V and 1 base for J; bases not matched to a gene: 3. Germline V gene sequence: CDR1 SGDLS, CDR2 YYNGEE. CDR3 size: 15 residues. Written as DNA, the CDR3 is TGTGCCAGCAGCGTAGCGGGGGGGAGGTCCTACGAGCAGTACTTC. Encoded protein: CASSVAGGRSYEQYF.

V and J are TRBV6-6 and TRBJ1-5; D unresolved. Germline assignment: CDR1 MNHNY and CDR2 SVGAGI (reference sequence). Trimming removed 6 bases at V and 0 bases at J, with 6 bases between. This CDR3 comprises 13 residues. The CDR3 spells CASSPYSNQPQHF. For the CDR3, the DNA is TGTGCCAGCAGCCCCTATAGCAATCAGCCCCAGCATTTT.

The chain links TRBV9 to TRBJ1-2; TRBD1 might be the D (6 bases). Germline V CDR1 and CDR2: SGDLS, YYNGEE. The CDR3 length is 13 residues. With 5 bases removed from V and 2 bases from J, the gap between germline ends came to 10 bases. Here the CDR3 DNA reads TGTGCCAGCAGTGACGACAGGAACTATGGCTACACCTTC. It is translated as CASSDDRNYGYTF.

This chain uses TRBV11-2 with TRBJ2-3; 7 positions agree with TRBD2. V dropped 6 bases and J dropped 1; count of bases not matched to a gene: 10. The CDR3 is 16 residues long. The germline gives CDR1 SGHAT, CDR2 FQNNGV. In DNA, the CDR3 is TGTGCCAGCAGTTCCCGACGGGGGGTGGGCACAGATACGCAGTATTTT. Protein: CASSSRRGVGTDTQYF.

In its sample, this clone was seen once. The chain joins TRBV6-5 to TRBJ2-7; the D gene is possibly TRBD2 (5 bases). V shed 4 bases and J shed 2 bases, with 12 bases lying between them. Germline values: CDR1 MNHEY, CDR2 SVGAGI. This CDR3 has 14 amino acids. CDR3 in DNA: TGTGCCAGCAGTTTAAACCGGCGGGCCTACGAGCAGTACTTC. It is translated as CASSLNRRAYEQYF.

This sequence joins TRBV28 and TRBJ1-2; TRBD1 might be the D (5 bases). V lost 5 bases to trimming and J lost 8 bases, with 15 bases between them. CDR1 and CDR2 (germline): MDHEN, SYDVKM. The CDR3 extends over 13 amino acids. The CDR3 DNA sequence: TGTGCCAGCAGTACCCCGTCGGGGACGGGCTACACCTTC. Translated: CASSTPSGTGYTF.

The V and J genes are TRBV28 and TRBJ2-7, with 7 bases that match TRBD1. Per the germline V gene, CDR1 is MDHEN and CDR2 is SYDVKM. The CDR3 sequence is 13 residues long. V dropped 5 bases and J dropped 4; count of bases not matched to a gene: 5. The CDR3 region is CASSVATGYEQYF. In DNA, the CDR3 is TGTGCCAGCAGTGTAGCGACAGGGTACGAGCAGTACTTC.

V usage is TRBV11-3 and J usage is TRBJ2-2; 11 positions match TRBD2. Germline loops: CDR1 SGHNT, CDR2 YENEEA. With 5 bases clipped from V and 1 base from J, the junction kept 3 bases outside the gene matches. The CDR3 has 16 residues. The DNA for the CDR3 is TGTGCCAGCAGCCCGGGACTAGCGGTGAACACCGGGGAGCTGTTTTTT. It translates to CASSPGLAVNTGELFF.

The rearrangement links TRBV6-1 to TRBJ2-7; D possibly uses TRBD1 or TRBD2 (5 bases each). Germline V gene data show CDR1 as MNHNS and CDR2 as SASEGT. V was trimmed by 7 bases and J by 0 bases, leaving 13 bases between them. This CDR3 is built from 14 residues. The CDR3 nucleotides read TGTGCCAGCACCGAGGGACCCCACTCCTACGAGCAGTACTTC. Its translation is CASTEGPHSYEQYF.

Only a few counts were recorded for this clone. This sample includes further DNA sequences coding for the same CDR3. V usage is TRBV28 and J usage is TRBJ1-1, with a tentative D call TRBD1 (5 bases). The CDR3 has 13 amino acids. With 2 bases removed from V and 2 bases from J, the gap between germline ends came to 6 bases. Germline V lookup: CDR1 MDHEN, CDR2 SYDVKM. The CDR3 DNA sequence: TGTGCCAGCAGTTTAAGGGGAAACACTGAAGCTTTCTTT. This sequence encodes CASSLRGNTEAFF.

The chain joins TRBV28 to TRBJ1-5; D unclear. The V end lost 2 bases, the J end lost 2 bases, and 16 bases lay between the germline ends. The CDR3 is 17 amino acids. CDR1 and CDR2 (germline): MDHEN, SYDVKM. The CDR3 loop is CASSLPHGDFGNQPQHF. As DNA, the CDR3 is TGTGCCAGCAGTTTACCCCATGGGGATTTTGGCAATCAGCCCCAGCATTTT. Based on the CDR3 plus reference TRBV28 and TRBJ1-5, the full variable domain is DVKVTQSSRYLVKRTGEKVFLECVQDMDHENMFWYRQDPGLGLRLIYFSYDVKMKEKGDIPEGYSVSREKKERFSLILESASTNQTSMYLCASSLPHGDFGNQPQHFGDGTRLSIL.

The CDR3 DNA reads TGCGCCAGCAGCCAAGCACTTCTCTCCTACGAGCAGTACTTC. Its protein product is CASSQALLSYEQYF. The chain employs TRBV4-1 and TRBJ2-7; no clear D gene. The CDR3 has 14 amino acids. Germline CDR1 is MGHRA and CDR2 is YSYEKL. Trimming removed 1 base from V and 0 bases from J, with 7 bases in between.

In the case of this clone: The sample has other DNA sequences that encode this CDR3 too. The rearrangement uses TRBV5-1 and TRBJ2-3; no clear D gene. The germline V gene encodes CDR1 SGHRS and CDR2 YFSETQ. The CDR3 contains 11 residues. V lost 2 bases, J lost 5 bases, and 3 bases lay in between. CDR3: CASSFGDTQYF. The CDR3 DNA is TGCGCCAGCAGCTTCGGAGATACGCAGTATTTT. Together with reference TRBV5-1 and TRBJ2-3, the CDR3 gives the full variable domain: KAGVTQTPRYLIKTRGQQVTLSCSPISGHRSVSWYQQTPGQGLQFLFEYFSETQRNKGNFPGRFSGRQFSNSRSEMNVSTLELGDSALYLCASSFGDTQYFGPGTRLTVL.

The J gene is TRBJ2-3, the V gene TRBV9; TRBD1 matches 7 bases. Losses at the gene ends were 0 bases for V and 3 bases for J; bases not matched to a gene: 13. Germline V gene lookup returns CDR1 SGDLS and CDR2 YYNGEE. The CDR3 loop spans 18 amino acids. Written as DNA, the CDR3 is TGTGCCAGCAGCGTAGAAGGGGGCTTATGGGTTAGAACAGATACGCAGTATTTT. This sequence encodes CASSVEGGLWVRTDTQYF.

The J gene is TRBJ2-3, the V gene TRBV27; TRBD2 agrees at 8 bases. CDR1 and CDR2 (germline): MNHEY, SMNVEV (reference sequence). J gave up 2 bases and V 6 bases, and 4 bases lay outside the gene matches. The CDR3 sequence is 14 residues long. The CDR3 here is CASRTSEHTDTQYF. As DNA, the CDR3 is TGTGCCAGCAGGACTAGCGAACACACAGATACGCAGTATTTT.

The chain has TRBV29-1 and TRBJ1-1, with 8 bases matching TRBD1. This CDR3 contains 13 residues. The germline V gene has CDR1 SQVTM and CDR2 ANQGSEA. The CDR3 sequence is CSSGGGGLTEAFF. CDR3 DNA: TGCAGTTCAGGGGGCGGGGGGTTGACTGAAGCTTTCTTT.

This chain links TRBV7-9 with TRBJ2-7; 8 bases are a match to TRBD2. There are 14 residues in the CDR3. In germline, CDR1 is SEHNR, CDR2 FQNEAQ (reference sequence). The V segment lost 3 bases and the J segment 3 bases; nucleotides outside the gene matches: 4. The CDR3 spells CASSFSGTNYEQYF. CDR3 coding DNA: TGTGCCAGCAGCTTTAGCGGGACCAACTACGAGCAGTACTTC. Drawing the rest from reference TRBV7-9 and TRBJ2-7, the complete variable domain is DTGVSQNPRHKITKRGQNVTFRCDPISEHNRLYWYRQTLGQGPEFLTYFQNEAQLEKSRLLSDRFSAERPKGSFSTLEIQRTEQGDSAMYLCASSFSGTNYEQYFGPGTRLTVT.

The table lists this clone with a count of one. CDR3 protein: CASSTSGGETQYF. For the CDR3, the DNA is TGTGCCAGCAGTACTTCAGGGGGAGAGACCCAGTACTTC. The J gene is TRBJ2-5, the V gene TRBV28; 7 bases line up with TRBD1. In germline, CDR1 is MDHEN, CDR2 SYDVKM. V dropped 5 bases and J dropped 4; count of bases not matched to a gene: 4. The CDR3 sequence is 13 residues long.

DNA of the CDR3: TGTGCCAGCAGTTCCACTTCCCCAGGGTACGAGCAGTACTTC. It is translated as CASSSTSPGYEQYF. The chain is built from TRBV28 and TRBJ2-5; TRBD1 is a possible D gene (5 bases). The J call may be faulty, since TRBJ2-7 better matches the DNA end. CDR3 length equals 14 residues. From germline, CDR1 is MDHEN and CDR2 SYDVKM.

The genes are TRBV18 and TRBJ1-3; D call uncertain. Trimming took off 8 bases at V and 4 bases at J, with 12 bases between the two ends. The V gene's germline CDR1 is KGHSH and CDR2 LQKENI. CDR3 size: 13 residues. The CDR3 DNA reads TGTGCCAGCGAGTGGGCTCTAGGAAACACCATATATTTT. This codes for CASEWALGNTIYF.

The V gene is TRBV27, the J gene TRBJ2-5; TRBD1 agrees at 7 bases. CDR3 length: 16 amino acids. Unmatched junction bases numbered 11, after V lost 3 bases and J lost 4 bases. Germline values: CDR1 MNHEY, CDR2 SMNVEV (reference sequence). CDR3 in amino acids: CASSFLTGKGIETQYF. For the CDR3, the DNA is TGTGCCAGCAGTTTTTTGACAGGGAAAGGGATAGAGACCCAGTACTTC.

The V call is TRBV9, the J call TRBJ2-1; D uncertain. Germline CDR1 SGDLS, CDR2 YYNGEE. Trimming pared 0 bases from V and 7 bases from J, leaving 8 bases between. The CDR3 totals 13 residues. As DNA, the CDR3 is TGTGCCAGCAGCGTAGAGGCGATGAATGAGCAGTTCTTC. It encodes CASSVEAMNEQFF.

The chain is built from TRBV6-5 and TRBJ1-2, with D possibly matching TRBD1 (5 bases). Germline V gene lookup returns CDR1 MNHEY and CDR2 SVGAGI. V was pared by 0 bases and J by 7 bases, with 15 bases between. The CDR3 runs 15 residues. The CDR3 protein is CASSYSRIGTSGYTF. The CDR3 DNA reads TGTGCCAGCAGTTACTCGAGGATTGGGACCAGTGGCTACACCTTC.

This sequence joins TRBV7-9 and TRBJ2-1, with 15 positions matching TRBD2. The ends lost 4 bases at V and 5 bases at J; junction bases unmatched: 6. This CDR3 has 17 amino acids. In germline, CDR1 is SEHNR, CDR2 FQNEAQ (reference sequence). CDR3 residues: CASSSRTSGRADNEQFF. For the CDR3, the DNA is TGTGCCAGCAGCTCCCGGACTAGCGGGAGGGCTGACAATGAGCAGTTCTTC.

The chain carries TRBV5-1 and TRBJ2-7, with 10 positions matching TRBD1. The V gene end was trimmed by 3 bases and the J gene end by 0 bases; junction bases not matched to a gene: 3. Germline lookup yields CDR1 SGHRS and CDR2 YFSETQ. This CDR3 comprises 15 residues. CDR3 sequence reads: CASSSGQGISYEQYF. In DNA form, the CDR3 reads TGCGCCAGCAGCTCGGGACAGGGGATCTCCTACGAGCAGTACTTC.

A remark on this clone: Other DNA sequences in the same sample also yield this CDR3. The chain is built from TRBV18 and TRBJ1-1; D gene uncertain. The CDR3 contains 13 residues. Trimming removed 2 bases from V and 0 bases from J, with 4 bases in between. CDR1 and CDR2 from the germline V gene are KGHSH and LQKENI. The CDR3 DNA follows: TGTGCCAGCTCACCAAGCATGAACACTGAAGCTTTCTTT. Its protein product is CASSPSMNTEAFF.

CDR3 DNA sequence: TGTGCCAGCGTAGCCGGGACAGGGGCCTACGAGCAGTACTTC. The encoded protein is CASVAGTGAYEQYF. The rearrangement links TRBV7-9 to TRBJ2-5; TRBD1 matches 10 bases. The J call is doubtful: the DNA matches TRBJ2-7 better. This CDR3 spans 14 amino acids. The V gene's germline CDR1 is SEHNR and CDR2 FQNEAQ (reference sequence).

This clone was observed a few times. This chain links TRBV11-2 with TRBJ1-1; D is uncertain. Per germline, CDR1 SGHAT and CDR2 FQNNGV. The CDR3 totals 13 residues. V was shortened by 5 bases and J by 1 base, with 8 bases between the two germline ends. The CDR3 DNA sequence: TGTGCCAGCAGCGATTACTGGAACACTGAAGCTTTCTTT. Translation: CASSDYWNTEAFF.

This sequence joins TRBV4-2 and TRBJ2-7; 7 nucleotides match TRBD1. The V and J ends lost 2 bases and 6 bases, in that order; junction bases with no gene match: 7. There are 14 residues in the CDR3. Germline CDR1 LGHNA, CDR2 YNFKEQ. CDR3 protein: CASSQPMGDSEQYF. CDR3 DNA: TGTGCCAGCAGCCAACCTATGGGGGACAGCGAGCAGTACTTC.

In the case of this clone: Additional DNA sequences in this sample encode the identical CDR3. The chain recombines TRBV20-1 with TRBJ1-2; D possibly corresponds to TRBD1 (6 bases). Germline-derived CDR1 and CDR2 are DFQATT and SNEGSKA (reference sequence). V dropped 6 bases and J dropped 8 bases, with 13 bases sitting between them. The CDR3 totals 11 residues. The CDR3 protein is CSARTAPGYTF. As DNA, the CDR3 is TGCAGTGCACGGACAGCCCCCGGCTACACCTTC.

CDR3 in amino acids: CASSSHRGHYSNQPQHF. CDR3 sequence (DNA): TGTGCCAGCAGTTCACATCGGGGTCACTATAGCAATCAGCCCCAGCATTTT. This chain uses TRBV28 with TRBJ1-5; no reliable D call. The V end lost 4 bases, the J end lost 0 bases, and 16 bases lay between the germline ends. Germline loops: CDR1 MDHEN, CDR2 SYDVKM. The CDR3 is made up of 17 amino acids. Full variable domain (remainder filled in from reference TRBV28 and TRBJ1-5): DVKVTQSSRYLVKRTGEKVFLECVQDMDHENMFWYRQDPGLGLRLIYFSYDVKMKEKGDIPEGYSVSREKKERFSLILESASTNQTSMYLCASSSHRGHYSNQPQHFGDGTRLSIL.

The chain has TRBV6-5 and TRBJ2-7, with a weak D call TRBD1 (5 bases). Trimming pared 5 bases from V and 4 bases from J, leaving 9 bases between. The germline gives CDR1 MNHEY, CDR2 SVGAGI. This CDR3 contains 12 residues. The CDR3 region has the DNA TGTGCCAGCAGTCAGACAGTATACGAGCAGTACTTC. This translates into CASSQTVYEQYF.